One sample yielded the 2 T cell receptor beta chains listed below, sequenced in a study of beta chain features in type 1 diabetes. What was sequenced were expressed TCRB transcripts, since all of the isolated RNA had been reverse transcribed. Clones were read by immunoSEQ multiplex PCR, and TCRdb kept only the in-frame ones, dropping some. The sample lists roughly 330,000 clones; 11% were seen once. The sample consisted of naive CD4+ T cells from blood. The receptors here all came from a woman aged 25 to 45 in good health.

This chain joins TRBV11-2 and TRBJ2-2, with TRBD2 matching over 13 bases. CDR3 length equals 18 residues. After removal of 4 bases from V and 3 bases from J, the junction contained 8 bases not matched to a gene. Per the germline V gene, CDR1 is SGHAT and CDR2 is FQNNGV. CDR3 DNA sequence: TGTGCCAGCAGCTCGGGACTAGCGGGATTACACGACACCGGGGAGCTGTTTTTT. It encodes CASSSGLAGLHDTGELFF.

This clone was recorded a few times. The chain recombines TRBV2 with TRBJ2-1; 10 nucleotides align to TRBD2. The CDR3 length is 17 residues. Losses at the gene ends were 2 bases for V and 4 bases for J; bases not matched to a gene: 8. Germline V gives CDR1 SNHLY, CDR2 FYNNEI. For the CDR3, the DNA is TGTGCCAGCAGTGAAAACGCGGGGACTAGCGTTTACAATGAGCAGTTCTTC. Amino acids: CASSENAGTSVYNEQFF.